The 23 T cell receptor beta chains below were found in one sample sequenced in a study of preoperative IRX-2 immunotherapy in early breast cancer. Profiling relied on immunoSEQ multiplex PCR, and the TCRdb table lists in-frame clones only, not all of them. Altogether some 30,000 clones are present, under 85% being singletons, with the ten largest covering approximately 2.7%. Treatment here: preoperative locoregional IRX-2 cytokine immunotherapy. Sequencing used lymph node tissue, obtained from a patient treated with IRX-2 immunotherapy. The receptors originated from a human donor with breast cancer.

This clone turned up a few times. This chain connects TRBV19 to TRBJ1-6; 10 nucleotides match TRBD1. This CDR3 has 18 residues. Germline V CDR1 and CDR2: LNHDA, SQIVND (reference sequence). V was clipped by 5 bases and J by 10 bases; unmatched bases: 17. CDR3 loop: CASSFRDRGQGASSPLHF. As DNA, the CDR3 is TGTGCCAGTAGTTTCCGGGACAGGGGCCAGGGAGCCTCATCACCCCTCCACTTT. The full variable domain, rest sourced from reference TRBV19 and TRBJ1-6, is DGGITQSPKYLFRKEGQNVTLSCEQNLNHDAMYWYRQDPGQGLRLIYYSQIVNDFQKGDIAEGYSVSREKKESFPLTVTSAQKNPTAFYLCASSFRDRGQGASSPLHFGNGTRLTVT.

This sequence joins TRBV19 and TRBJ1-1, with 8 bases matching TRBD1. The CDR3 consists of 14 residues. CDR1 LNHDA and CDR2 SQIVND come from the germline V gene (reference sequence). The ends lost 6 bases at V and 7 bases at J; junction bases unmatched: 10. The CDR3 DNA is TGTGCCAGTAGCACGGACAGGGAGGTGGGTGAAGCTTTCTTT. This codes for CASSTDREVGEAFF. The whole variable domain, remainder taken from reference TRBV19 and TRBJ1-1, is DGGITQSPKYLFRKEGQNVTLSCEQNLNHDAMYWYRQDPGQGLRLIYYSQIVNDFQKGDIAEGYSVSREKKESFPLTVTSAQKNPTAFYLCASSTDREVGEAFFGQGTRLTVV.

The chain has TRBV6-8 and TRBJ2-5; D is undetermined. The CDR3 has 14 residues. In germline, CDR1 is MNHGY, CDR2 SAAAGT. Trimming shortened V by 4 bases and J by 0 bases, and 9 bases separated the two germline ends. DNA for the CDR3: TGTGCCAGCAGTTCCTATAGGGACCAAGAGACCCAGTACTTC. Protein: CASSSYRDQETQYF.

Only a few counts were recorded for this clone. This chain joins TRBV14 and TRBJ1-3, with 7 bases fitting TRBD1. This CDR3 is 15 amino acids long. Per the germline V gene, CDR1 is SGHDN and CDR2 is FVKESK. V trimming: 3 bases; J trimming: 0 bases; junction bases outside the gene matches: 2. The CDR3 spells CASSQTGHSGNTIYF. The CDR3 DNA is TGTGCCAGCAGCCAGACAGGGCACTCTGGAAACACCATATATTTT.

This sequence joins TRBV6-8 and TRBJ1-5, with TRBD1 matching 10 bases. The CDR3 spans 17 residues. V shed 6 bases, J shed 2 bases, and the junction held 10 bases outside the gene matches. Germline CDR1 and CDR2: MNHGY and SAAAGT. CDR3 DNA: TGTGCCAGCAGACCACGGACAGGGGGGGATGGCAATCAGCCCCAGCATTTT. It codes for CASRPRTGGDGNQPQHF.

V and J are TRBV19 and TRBJ2-2, with TRBD1 matching 8 bases. V dropped 3 bases and J dropped 6; count of bases not matched to a gene: 6. There are 15 residues in the CDR3. Germline loops: CDR1 LNHDA, CDR2 SQIVND (reference sequence). The CDR3 coding sequence is TGTGCCAGTAGTATTTTCGGACAGGGTGCCGGGGAGCTGTTTTTT. Its protein product is CASSIFGQGAGELFF.

The chain uses TRBV6-9 and TRBJ1-4, with D unresolved. The V and J ends lost 3 bases and 4 bases respectively, with 12 bases between them. The CDR3 sequence is 15 residues long. CDR1 and CDR2 from the germline V gene are MNHGY and SVAAGI. CDR3 loop: CASSYAQARNEKLFF. The DNA of the CDR3 is TGTGCCAGCAGTTACGCCCAAGCACGTAATGAAAAACTGTTTTTT.

CDR3 sequence reads: CATSRDSGNQPQHF. The CDR3 nucleotides are TGTGCCACCAGCAGAGATTCTGGCAATCAGCCCCAGCATTTT. V is TRBV15 and J is TRBJ1-5, with D uncertain. Trimming cost V 0 bases and J 2 bases, with 5 bases left between them. In germline, CDR1 is LNHNV, CDR2 YYDKDF (reference sequence). CDR3 size: 14 residues.

CDR3 region: CASRATAEAFF. CDR3 nucleotide sequence: TGTGCCAGTAGGGCGACCGCTGAAGCTTTCTTT. The genes are TRBV19 and TRBJ1-1; D remains ambiguous. V lost 6 bases, J lost 6 bases, and 8 bases lay in between. This CDR3 comprises 11 residues. Germline CDR1 and CDR2: LNHDA and SQIVND (reference sequence).

V is TRBV30 and J is TRBJ1-2; 10 bases fit TRBD1. The CDR3 loop spans 13 amino acids. CDR1 is GTSNPN and CDR2 is SVGIG in the germline V gene (reference sequence). The junction had 9 bases not matched to a gene; V was cut back by 8 bases and J by 6 bases. CDR3 sequence reads: CAEEGDRGDGYTF. CDR3 DNA sequence: TGTGCCGAAGAGGGGGACAGGGGTGATGGCTACACCTTC.

This sequence joins TRBV18 and TRBJ1-1; TRBD1 is a possible D gene (6 bases). The germline V gene encodes CDR1 KGHSH and CDR2 LQKENI. The V gene lost 6 bases and the J gene lost 1 base, with 9 bases spanning the gap. This CDR3 spans 13 amino acids. The CDR3 spells CASSGQSNTEAFF. The CDR3 DNA reads as TGTGCCAGCTCCGGACAGTCGAACACTGAAGCTTTCTTT.

Only one count was recorded for this clone. V is TRBV5-1 and J is TRBJ2-7; D might be TRBD1 or TRBD2, each matching 5 bases. Per the germline V gene, CDR1 is SGHRS and CDR2 is YFSETQ. V lost 3 bases and J lost 0, with 16 bases in between. The CDR3 has 16 amino acids. The CDR3 protein is CASSSPRGWSSYEQYF. The CDR3 bases are TGCGCCAGCAGCTCCCCCCGGGGCTGGAGCTCCTACGAGCAGTACTTC.

The chain has TRBV4-3 and TRBJ2-1; D possibly corresponds to TRBD2 (6 bases). This CDR3 has 14 residues. Germline lookup yields CDR1 LGHNA and CDR2 YSLEER. Deletions cut 0 bases from V and 7 bases from J, with 10 bases between. The CDR3 DNA is TGCGCCAGCAGCCAAGATAAGGGGAGGAATGAGCAGTTCTTC. It encodes CASSQDKGRNEQFF.

The DNA for the CDR3 is TGTGCCAGCAAGCAGGGAGGTAGCTTTTCACCCCTCCACTTT. Its translation is CASKQGGSFSPLHF. V usage is TRBV28 and J usage is TRBJ1-6; perhaps TRBD1 as D (5 bases). The germline V gene encodes CDR1 MDHEN and CDR2 SYDVKM. The ends were cut back, 7 bases at V and 9 bases at J, with 16 bases in the middle. This CDR3 is 14 amino acids long.

In DNA, the CDR3 is TGTGCCAGCAGTGAAGTCGGGCCCGGGGAGGGTGGCTACACCTTC. Its translation is CASSEVGPGEGGYTF. V and J are TRBV6-1 and TRBJ1-2, with D unresolved. Germline V CDR1 and CDR2: MNHNS, SASEGT. V was cut by 1 base and J by 7 bases, with 16 bases left in between. The CDR3 is 15 residues long.

This clone came up a few times. This rearrangement joins TRBV11-3 to TRBJ2-5, with 15 nucleotides matching TRBD2. V trimming: 3 bases; J trimming: 4 bases; junction bases outside the gene matches: 3. The CDR3 runs to 16 residues. Germline V gives CDR1 SGHNT, CDR2 YENEEA. The CDR3 is CASSFGGLAGGETQYF. The CDR3 bases are TGTGCCAGCAGCTTTGGGGGACTAGCGGGAGGAGAGACCCAGTACTTC.

The V call is TRBV6-8, the J call TRBJ1-2; no definite D call. CDR1 and CDR2 (germline): MNHGY, SAAAGT. This CDR3 is 15 amino acids long. V was shortened by 0 bases and J by 2 bases, with 10 bases between the two germline ends. The CDR3 DNA is TGTGCCAGCAGTTACTCCCCGCGATCGAACTATGGCTACACCTTC. Its translation: CASSYSPRSNYGYTF.

This chain connects TRBV5-1 to TRBJ1-4; D might be TRBD1 (5 bases). The length of the CDR3 is 15 residues. Deletions cut 1 base from V and 3 bases from J, with 10 bases between. Germline CDR1 and CDR2: SGHRS and YFSETQ. CDR3 in DNA: TGCGCCAGCAGCTTGTCGTGGGACGCTAATGAAAAACTGTTTTTT. Translation gives CASSLSWDANEKLFF.

V usage is TRBV5-1 and J usage is TRBJ2-1, with 11 bases lining up with TRBD2. J was trimmed by 0 bases and V by 6 bases; bases with no gene match: 2. This CDR3 spans 15 amino acids. Germline-derived CDR1 and CDR2 are SGHRS and YFSETQ. The CDR3 reads CASTSGGSSYNEQFF. The CDR3 DNA is TGCGCCAGCACTAGCGGGGGGAGCTCCTACAATGAGCAGTTCTTC.

V usage is TRBV19 and J usage is TRBJ2-1; 9 nucleotides agree with TRBD1. Unmatched junction bases numbered 10, after V lost 5 bases and J lost 8 bases. From germline, CDR1 is LNHDA and CDR2 SQIVND (reference sequence). The CDR3 has 15 amino acids. This chain's CDR3 is CASSPGTGRADEQFF. The CDR3 nucleotides are TGTGCCAGTAGTCCGGGGACAGGGCGTGCCGATGAGCAGTTCTTC.

V is TRBV23-1 and J is TRBJ1-5, with D maybe TRBD1 (6 bases). TRBV23-1 is an open reading frame whose function is uncertain. CDR3 length: 17 residues. Trimming took 3 bases from V and 0 from J, leaving 15 bases between them. The CDR3 loop is CASSHSQQGYSNQPQHF. The CDR3 DNA follows: TGCGCCAGCAGTCACTCCCAACAGGGATATAGCAATCAGCCCCAGCATTTT.

The chain couples TRBV19 to TRBJ2-1; 12 nucleotides align to TRBD2. This CDR3 is 17 amino acids long. V was pared by 4 bases and J by 9 bases, with 13 bases of the junction left unmatched. CDR1 LNHDA and CDR2 SQIVND come from the germline V gene (reference sequence). This CDR3 reads CASSKLPGLAGPFEQFF. The CDR3 DNA follows: TGTGCCAGTAGTAAACTACCGGGACTAGCGGGTCCTTTTGAGCAGTTCTTC.

V gene TRBV5-1 combines with J gene TRBJ1-2, with D uncertain. The germline gives CDR1 SGHRS, CDR2 YFSETQ. V was cut by 2 bases and J by 4 bases, with 12 bases left in between. This CDR3 spans 14 amino acids. The CDR3 region is CASSLHPTSYGYTF. CDR3 DNA: TGCGCCAGCAGCTTACACCCGACCAGCTATGGCTACACCTTC.